The rows below give T cell receptor beta chains drawn from one sample of a study of T cell responses to AZD1222 COVID-19 vaccine. Clones were sequenced by immunoSEQ multiplex PCR, and TCRdb holds only the in-frame ones, with some missing. The sample lists about 140,000 clones; approximately 89% were seen once. The material was peripheral blood, obtained 28 days after the second AZD1222 dose. The receptors originated from an adult who received the AZD1222 COVID-19 vaccine. The CDR3 runs from the conserved cysteine through the conserved F or W. The D gene is left open where the match is weak. The size entry is marked missing in some rows and otherwise reads once, few, many or a size class.

clone size: NA; J gene: TRBJ1-4; D gene: TRBD1; V gene: TRBV9; CDR3 protein: CASSVRQGTNEKLFF; CDR3 DNA: TGTGCCAGCAGCGTGAGACAGGGGACTAATGAAAAACTGTTTTTT
clone size: NA; J gene: TRBJ1-1; D gene: NA; V gene: TRBV5-1; CDR3 protein: CASSSEVNTEAFF; CDR3 DNA: TGCGCCAGCAGCTCGGAGGTGAACACTGAAGCTTTCTTT
clone size: NA; J gene: TRBJ1-2; D gene: TRBD1; V gene: TRBV27; CDR3 protein: CASSLVGTGVLGYTF; CDR3 DNA: TGTGCCAGCAGTTTAGTTGGGACAGGTGTCCTAGGCTACACCTTC
clone size: NA; J gene: TRBJ1-1; D gene: NA; V gene: TRBV3-1/TRBV3-2; CDR3 protein: CASSQDQGRNTEAFF; CDR3 DNA: TGTGCCAGCAGCCAAGATCAGGGGAGGAACACTGAAGCTTTCTTT
clone size: NA; J gene: TRBJ2-7; D gene: NA; V gene: TRBV5-1; CDR3 protein: CASSLADEQYF; CDR3 DNA: TGCGCCAGCAGCTTGGCCGACGAGCAGTACTTC
clone size: NA; J gene: TRBJ1-1; D gene: NA; V gene: TRBV11-2; CDR3 protein: CASSQMLNSPEAFF; CDR3 DNA: TGTGCCAGCAGCCAAATGTTGAATTCACCTGAAGCTTTCTTT
clone size: NA; J gene: TRBJ2-1; D gene: NA; V gene: TRBV6-2/TRBV6-3; CDR3 protein: CASSQGTLGNEQFF; CDR3 DNA: TGTGCCAGCAGTCAAGGGACACTCGGCAATGAGCAGTTCTTC
clone size: NA; J gene: TRBJ1-1; D gene: NA; V gene: TRBV6-5; CDR3 protein: CASSYLAGLIGTEAFF; CDR3 DNA: TGTGCCAGCAGTTACCTCGCAGGGCTTATTGGCACTGAAGCTTTCTTT
clone size: NA; J gene: TRBJ1-5; D gene: NA; V gene: TRBV7-9; CDR3 protein: CASRSDSGNQPQHF; CDR3 DNA: TGTGCCAGCAGGTCGGACAGTGGCAATCAGCCCCAGCATTTT
clone size: NA; J gene: TRBJ2-3; D gene: TRBD2; V gene: TRBV10-3; CDR3 protein: CAIKIQRLAGESWSTDTQYF; CDR3 DNA: TGTGCCATCAAAATACAGCGACTAGCGGGAGAGAGTTGGAGCACAGATACGCAGTATTTT
clone size: many; J gene: TRBJ2-3; D gene: TRBD2; V gene: TRBV4-3; CDR3 protein: CASSQEWTSGGAGTDTQYF; CDR3 DNA: TGCGCCAGCAGCCAAGAATGGACTAGCGGGGGGGCGGGCACAGATACGCAGTATTTT
clone size: NA; J gene: TRBJ1-2; D gene: NA; V gene: TRBV19; CDR3 protein: CASSSAVYGYTF; CDR3 DNA: TGTGCCAGTAGTTCCGCGGTCTATGGCTACACCTTC
clone size: NA; J gene: TRBJ1-2; D gene: TRBD1; V gene: TRBV2; CDR3 protein: CASSQSGTVRYGYTF; CDR3 DNA: TGTGCCAGCAGCCAAAGCGGGACAGTTCGTTATGGCTACACCTTC
clone size: NA; J gene: TRBJ2-3; D gene: NA; V gene: TRBV9; CDR3 protein: CASSVGRRRITDTQYF; CDR3 DNA: TGTGCCAGCAGCGTGGGGCGCAGGAGAATCACAGATACGCAGTATTTT
clone size: NA; J gene: TRBJ1-6; D gene: TRBD1; V gene: TRBV6-6; CDR3 protein: CASSYKGAEGPPLHF; CDR3 DNA: TGTGCCAGCAGTTATAAGGGGGCGGAGGGGCCACCCCTCCACTTT
clone size: NA; J gene: TRBJ1-4; D gene: NA; V gene: TRBV4-3; CDR3 protein: CASSQDRGGWGEKLFF; CDR3 DNA: TGCGCCAGCAGCCAAGATCGCGGGGGCTGGGGCGAAAAACTGTTTTTT
clone size: once; J gene: TRBJ2-7; D gene: TRBD1; V gene: TRBV19; CDR3 protein: CASRPGQNYEQYF; CDR3 DNA: TGTGCCAGTAGACCGGGACAGAACTACGAGCAGTACTTC